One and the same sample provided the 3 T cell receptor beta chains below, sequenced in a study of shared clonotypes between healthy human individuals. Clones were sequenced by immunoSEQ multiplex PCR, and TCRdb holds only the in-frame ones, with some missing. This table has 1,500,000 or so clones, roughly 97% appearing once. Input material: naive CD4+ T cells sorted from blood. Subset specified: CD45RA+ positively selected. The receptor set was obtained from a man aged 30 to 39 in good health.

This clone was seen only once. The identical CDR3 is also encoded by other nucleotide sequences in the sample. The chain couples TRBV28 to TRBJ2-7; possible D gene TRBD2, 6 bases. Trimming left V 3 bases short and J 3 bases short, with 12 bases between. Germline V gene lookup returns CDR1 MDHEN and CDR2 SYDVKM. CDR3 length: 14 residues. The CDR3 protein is CASSFAGLIYEQYF. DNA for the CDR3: TGTGCCAGCAGTTTTGCGGGACTCATCTACGAGCAGTACTTC.

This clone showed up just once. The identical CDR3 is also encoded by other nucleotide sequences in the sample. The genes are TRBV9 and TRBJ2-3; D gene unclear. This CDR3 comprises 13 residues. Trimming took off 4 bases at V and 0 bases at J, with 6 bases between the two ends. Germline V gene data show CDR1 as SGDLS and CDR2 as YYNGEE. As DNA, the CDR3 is TGTGCCAGCAGCCCCACCAGCACAGATACGCAGTATTTT. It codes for CASSPTSTDTQYF.

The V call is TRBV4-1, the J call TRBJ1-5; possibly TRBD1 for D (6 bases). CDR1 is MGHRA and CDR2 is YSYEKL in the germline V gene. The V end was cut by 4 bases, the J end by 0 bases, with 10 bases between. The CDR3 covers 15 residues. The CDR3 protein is CASSPYRDSNQPQHF. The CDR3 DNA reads TGCGCCAGCAGCCCCTACAGGGATAGCAATCAGCCCCAGCATTTT.